This T cell receptor (beta chain) appears in the sequencing data of a study of blood T cell repertoires in COVID-19. Study at large: The samples span acute and convalescent COVID-19 from the United States, Italy and Spain. From T cells, B-cell-depleted T cells, or PBMCs came the material, which was cDNA or gDNA.

Methods used by the authors: Reference gene primer amplification gave estimated nucleated cell counts. Method: immunoSEQ multiplex PCR; TCRdb's copy keeps in-frame clones and lacks some. The V and J calls and clone size come from that table; D and trimming were worked out from the DNA. The sample holds 25,000 to 30,000 clones, roughly 78% seen once. The germline V gene has CDR1 LNHDA and CDR2 SQIVND (reference sequence). The CDR3 sequence is 15 residues long. Losses at the gene ends were 6 bases for V and 0 bases for J; bases not matched to a gene: 6. Sequences were obtained from peripheral blood. This clonotype was obtained from a boy aged 2 to 9 with active or convalescent COVID-19. The V gene is TRBV19, the J gene TRBJ1-2, with 8 nucleotides matching TRBD1. The CDR3 DNA follows: TGTGCCAGTAGGACAGGGGAAATAGCTAACTATGGCTACACCTTC. The encoded protein is CASRTGEIANYGYTF.